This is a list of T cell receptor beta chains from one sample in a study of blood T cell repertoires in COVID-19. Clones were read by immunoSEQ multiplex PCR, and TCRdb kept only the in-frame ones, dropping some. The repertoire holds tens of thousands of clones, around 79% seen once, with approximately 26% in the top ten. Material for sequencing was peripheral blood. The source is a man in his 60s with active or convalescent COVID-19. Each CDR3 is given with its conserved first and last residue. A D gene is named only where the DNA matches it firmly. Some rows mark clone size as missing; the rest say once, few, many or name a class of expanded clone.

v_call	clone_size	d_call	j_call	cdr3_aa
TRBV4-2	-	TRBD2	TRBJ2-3	CASSLTWGPSGGATDTQYF
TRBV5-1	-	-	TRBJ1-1	CASSLEEGRRGTQAFF
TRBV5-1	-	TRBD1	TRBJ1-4	CASSRRGQGEEKLFF
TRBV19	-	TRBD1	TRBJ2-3	CASTDGQVFTDTQYF
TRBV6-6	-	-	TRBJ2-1	CASRDPGGGSDEQFF
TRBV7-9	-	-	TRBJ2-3	CASSSQDRSTDTQYF
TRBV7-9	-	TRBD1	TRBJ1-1	CASSFIRPTGDENTEAFF
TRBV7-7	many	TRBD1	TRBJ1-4	CASSPTQDRAGEKLFF
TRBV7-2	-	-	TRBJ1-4	CASSLLGDEKLFF
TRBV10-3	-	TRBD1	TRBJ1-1	CAISAGQGLDTEAFF
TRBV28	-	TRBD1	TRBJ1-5	CASRHDRGQPQHF
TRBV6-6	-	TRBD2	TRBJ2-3	CASSPVRGVDTQYF
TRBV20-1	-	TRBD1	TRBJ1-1	CSARDDRAAFF
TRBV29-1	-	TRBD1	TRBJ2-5	CSVSGQWVKETQYF
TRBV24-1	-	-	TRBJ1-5	CATSFYGGTVQPQHF
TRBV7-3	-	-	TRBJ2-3	CASSPGGSRTDTQYF
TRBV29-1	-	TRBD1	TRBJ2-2	CSGTGRGGGELFF
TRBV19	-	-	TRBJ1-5	CASSIDRGRPQHF
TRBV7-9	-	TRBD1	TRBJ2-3	CASSSQGVSDTQYF
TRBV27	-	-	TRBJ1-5	CASSLVADQPQHF
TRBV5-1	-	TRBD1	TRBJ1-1	CASSWSGTGDSRAFF
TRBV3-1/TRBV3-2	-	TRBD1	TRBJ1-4	CASSPGTGFEKLFF
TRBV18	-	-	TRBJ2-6	CASSENKIPSGANVLTF
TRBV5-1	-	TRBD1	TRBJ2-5	CASSLVGQTQETQYF
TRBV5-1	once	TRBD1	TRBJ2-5	CASSTGTGREETQYF
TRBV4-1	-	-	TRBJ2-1	CASSHAGQGFNEQFF
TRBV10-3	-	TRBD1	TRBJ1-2	CAISVGDRADGYTF
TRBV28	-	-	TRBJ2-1	CASSGGGQGYEQFF
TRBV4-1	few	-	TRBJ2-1	CASSQDERPYYNEQFF
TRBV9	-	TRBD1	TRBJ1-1	CASSVLSGTANTEAFF
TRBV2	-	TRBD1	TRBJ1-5	CASSHRQGVGYDQPQHF
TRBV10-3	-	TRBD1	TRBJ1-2	CAIRGGQGNYGYTF
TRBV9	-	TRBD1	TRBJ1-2	CASSVGQGAHGYTF
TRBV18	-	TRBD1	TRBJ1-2	CASSPPRQGSYGYTF
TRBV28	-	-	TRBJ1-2	CASSLWDPTGNGYTF
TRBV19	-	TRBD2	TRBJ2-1	CASSKLAGGYLTRDEQFF
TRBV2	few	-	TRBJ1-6	CASSEGRVSLPLHF
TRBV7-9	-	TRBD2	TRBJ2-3	CASTPSAGGTDTQYF